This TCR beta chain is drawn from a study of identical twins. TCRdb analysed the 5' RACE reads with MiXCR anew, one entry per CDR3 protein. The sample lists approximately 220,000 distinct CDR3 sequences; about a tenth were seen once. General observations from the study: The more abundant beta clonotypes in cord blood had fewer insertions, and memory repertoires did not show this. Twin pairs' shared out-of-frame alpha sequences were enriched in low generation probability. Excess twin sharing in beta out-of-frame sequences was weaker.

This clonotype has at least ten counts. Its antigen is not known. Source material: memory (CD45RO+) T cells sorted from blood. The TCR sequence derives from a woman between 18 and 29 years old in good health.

The CDR3 DNA is TGCAGTGCTAGTCGGGTCCCAGAGGCTTTCTTT. It specifies CSASRVPEAFF. V and J are TRBV20-1 and TRBJ1-1; no definite D call. Germline assignment: CDR1 DFQATT and CDR2 SNEGSKA (reference sequence). CDR3 length: 11 amino acids. V shed 3 bases and J shed 11 bases, with 13 bases lying between them.